The rows below give T cell receptor beta chains drawn from one sample of a study of blood T cells in healthy people across ages. TCRdb re-called the 5' RACE reads through MiXCR, storing one row per CDR3 protein. Of 710,000 or so distinct CDR3 sequences listed, about a fifth are singletons. The sequenced sample consisted of blood. The receptors originated from a man aged 65-85 years in good health. The conserved cysteine and the conserved F or W are not part of the CDR3 here. The D gene is left open where the match is weak. Expanded clones get a size class; other rows say once, few or many, or leave the size out.

J gene: TRBJ2-7; V gene: TRBV5-1; clone size: many; D gene: -; CDR3 protein: ASSLGSSSYEQY
J gene: TRBJ1-4; V gene: TRBV12-3/TRBV12-4; clone size: few; D gene: -; CDR3 protein: ASSQSSAEKLF
J gene: TRBJ1-2; V gene: TRBV14; clone size: few; D gene: -; CDR3 protein: ASSQQATNYGYT
J gene: TRBJ2-3; V gene: TRBV12-3/TRBV12-4; clone size: few; D gene: -; CDR3 protein: ASSLEQGNTQY
J gene: TRBJ2-5; V gene: TRBV3-1; clone size: -; D gene: -; CDR3 protein: ASSQDLPAGKETQY
J gene: TRBJ1-1; V gene: TRBV19; clone size: few; D gene: -; CDR3 protein: ASGPEGQAF
J gene: -; V gene: TRBV20-1; clone size: few; D gene: TRBD2; CDR3 protein: SARDPTSGPYEQY
J gene: TRBJ2-7; V gene: TRBV12-3/TRBV12-4; clone size: few; D gene: TRBD2; CDR3 protein: ASSSKGTSGDYEQY
J gene: -; V gene: TRBV27; clone size: -; D gene: -; CDR3 protein: ASRTTGGETQY
J gene: TRBJ2-1; V gene: TRBV7-9; clone size: -; D gene: -; CDR3 protein: ARSVGADYNEQF
J gene: TRBJ2-3; V gene: TRBV4-1; clone size: -; D gene: TRBD2; CDR3 protein: ASSPSRAGLPDTQY
J gene: TRBJ2-3; V gene: TRBV2; clone size: -; D gene: TRBD2; CDR3 protein: ASRGLAASTDTQY
J gene: TRBJ2-3; V gene: TRBV20-1; clone size: -; D gene: -; CDR3 protein: SVAVSTDTQY
J gene: TRBJ1-1; V gene: TRBV10-3; clone size: -; D gene: -; CDR3 protein: AISGTKNTEAF
J gene: TRBJ2-7; V gene: TRBV7-9; clone size: -; D gene: -; CDR3 protein: ASSLVLEQY
J gene: TRBJ1-5; V gene: TRBV7-2; clone size: once; D gene: TRBD1; CDR3 protein: ASRRTGGQPQH
J gene: TRBJ1-2; V gene: TRBV28; clone size: -; D gene: -; CDR3 protein: ASSLSQPSKGG